This is a list of T cell receptor beta chains from one sample in a study of CD8+ T cells in alopecia areata. TCRdb's table, derived via immunoSEQ multiplex PCR, lists solely in-frame clones and lacks some. The data contain about 200,000 clones, around three fifths of them seen just once; the ten biggest clones take up around 3.9%. Material: CD4+ T cells sorted from blood, obtained at week 4, from a patient treated with tofacitinib. These receptors all stem from a human donor with alopecia areata. Each CDR3 is given with its conserved first and last residue. For some rows the clone size is stated as once, few or many, or as a class when expanded; others skip it.

TRBV5-4	-	CASDKGGAGETQYF
TRBV7-2	-	CASSLVSGGTYTQYF
TRBV4-1	few	CASSQGQDTQYF
TRBV30	-	CAWSYSNQPQHF
TRBV6-5	-	CGSTSGNNSPLHF
TRBV11-2	-	CASSSASATDTQYF
TRBV30	-	CAWSLRLAGTSGANVLTF
TRBV30	few	CAWGGHSYEQYF
TRBV5-1	-	CASSFFFGVSTDTQYF
TRBV7-2	few	CASSSRGGQGGSEAFF
TRBV11-2	many	CASSGTSGGAAQYF
TRBV30	few	CAWSVGGVSYEQYF
TRBV29-1	few	CSVETGLYGYTF
TRBV7-9	-	CASSPPGQRGEAFF
TRBV29-1	-	CSAEDRGGTEAFF
TRBV7-3	-	CASSSEQGSVEAFF
TRBV27	-	CASSLSGFPYEQYF
TRBV11-3	-	CASSLRGYEQYF
TRBV29-1	-	CSAGTDYGYTF
TRBV11-2	few	CASRSLRGAGAGELFF
TRBV6-5	-	CASSYSSGEGSEQYF
TRBV6-5	-	CASSSTGTPQPQHF
TRBV5-1	-	CASRSGTGSQTQYF
TRBV2	-	CASSEETLAF
TRBV6-6	-	CASSYRDRAGPEAFF
TRBV20-1	once	CSAKHDETQYF
TRBV4-2	-	CASSPLAGADSDTQYF
TRBV5-4	few	CASSLMAGGGETQYF
TRBV29-1	-	CSVAGPDTQYF
TRBV9	-	CASSEQGDQPQHF
TRBV7-2	-	CASKRRAPSSYNEQFF
TRBV29-1	once	CSVEGGPRYGYTF
TRBV29-1	few	CSVEDREETQYF
TRBV6-5	few	CASNEQGTGEAFF
TRBV29-1	-	CSVGRTGVTRGEQYF
TRBV29-1	-	CSTALGADTQYF
TRBV29-1	-	CSVGGYGYTF
TRBV27	once	CASSASTDTQYF
TRBV2	few	CASSGPVDTGELFF
TRBV4-1	-	CASSQGFRDDRDPHEQYF
TRBV29-1	-	CSAEQGTGGYTF
TRBV2	-	CASSMNTEAFF
TRBV14	-	CASSPRQGSSEKLFF
TRBV10-2	-	CASSENRGGEQYF
TRBV30	-	CAWRSSGANQPQHF
TRBV7-9	-	CASSKDLRDNEQFF
TRBV5-1	-	CASSFGQAQETQYF
TRBV9	-	CASSGTGTGGSGNTIYF
TRBV25-1	-	CASSRQGAWDQYF
TRBV7-9	-	CASSLEVGQGNTEAFF
TRBV11-3	-	CASSLVETQYF
TRBV29-1	-	CSVETRSNTEAFF
TRBV5-4	-	CASSLETGIEQYF
TRBV23-1	-	CASSQGQGARNQPQHF
TRBV5-1	few	CASSPGPGNTEAFF